The 29 T cell receptor beta chains presented below share a single source sample, sequenced in a study of regulatory and conventional T cells in RAG deficiency (TCRdb year 2017). Library construction relied on the immunoSEQ multiplex PCR assay. This is the immuneACCESS table as TCRdb keeps it, with only in-frame sequences that have V and J called. A part of the clones is gone; compared with another copy, unresolved V genes explain less than half, and the rest is unexplained. Present in this sample are roughly 45,000 clones, 85% to 90% of which were seen just once. The ten biggest clones cover 0.51% of the sample. Conventional CD4+ T cells were purified from blood as CD25-low CD127-high cells before genomic DNA extraction. This same sample was also part of a study on regulatory T cells. The second study, in turn, reports: The multiplex PCR used 52 forward TRBV primers and 13 reverse TRBJ primers, with assay-based and computational corrections for amplification bias.

Sequenced material: CD4+ effector T cells sorted from blood. These TCRs come from a human donor in good health.

In this sample, this clone turned up once. The identical CDR3 is also encoded by other nucleotide sequences in the sample. The V and J genes are TRBV6-1 and TRBJ1-5, with D perhaps TRBD1 (6 bases). Per germline, CDR1 MNHNS and CDR2 SASEGT. This CDR3 is built from 13 residues. V lost 6 bases, J lost 4 bases, and 10 bases lay in between. Here the CDR3 DNA reads TGTGCCAGCAGAGAACAGGGAAATCAGCCCCAGCATTTT. Its protein product is CASREQGNQPQHF.

The table lists this clone with a count of one. The J gene is TRBJ2-3, the V gene TRBV7-3; 13 bases agree with TRBD2. V lost 3 bases to trimming and J lost 4 bases; unmatched junction nucleotides: 7. CDR3 size: 17 residues. Germline loops: CDR1 SGHTA, CDR2 FQGTGA. The CDR3 reads CASSFLPTSGRSDTQYF. The CDR3 DNA sequence: TGTGCCAGCAGCTTCCTCCCGACTAGCGGGAGGTCAGATACGCAGTATTTT.

The chain recombines TRBV11-3 with TRBJ2-1; 7 bases map to TRBD2. Germline loops: CDR1 SGHNT, CDR2 YENEEA. CDR3 length equals 16 residues. The junction had 11 bases not matched to a gene; V was cut back by 1 base and J by 8 bases. The DNA for the CDR3 is TGTGCCAGCAGCTTAGGTACTAGCGTAATAGGGGATGAGCAGTTCTTC. It yields the protein CASSLGTSVIGDEQFF.

This chain connects TRBV11-3 to TRBJ2-5; 9 bases are a match to TRBD2. The CDR3 contains 16 residues. The V and J ends lost 5 bases and 4 bases, in that order; junction bases with no gene match: 11. The germline CDR1 and CDR2 sequences are SGHNT and YENEEA. CDR3 in DNA: TGTGCCAGCAGCACGGGTAGCGGGAGACTGCGAGAGACCCAGTACTTC. It codes for CASSTGSGRLRETQYF.

The chain recombines TRBV4-2 with TRBJ2-3, with D hard to call. The CDR3 runs 13 residues. CDR1 and CDR2 from the germline V gene are LGHNA and YNFKEQ. The germline V and J ends were trimmed by 2 bases and 2 bases, with 5 bases remaining between them. The CDR3 sequence: CASSQSHTDTQYF. The CDR3 bases are TGTGCCAGCAGCCAATCTCACACAGATACGCAGTATTTT.

This rearrangement joins TRBV14 to TRBJ1-2; a possible D gene is TRBD1 (6 bases). V lost 4 bases to trimming and J lost 4 bases, with 19 bases between them. The germline V gene encodes CDR1 SGHDN and CDR2 FVKESK. This CDR3 is 16 amino acids long. The CDR3 loop is CASSRGPGARVYGYTF. The CDR3 coding sequence is TGTGCCAGCAGCCGGGGTCCGGGGGCGCGTGTCTATGGCTACACCTTC.

This chain links TRBV27 with TRBJ2-7; unclear D gene. This CDR3 is built from 14 residues. Deletions cut 4 bases from V and 0 bases from J, with 10 bases between. CDR1 and CDR2 (germline): MNHEY, SMNVEV (reference sequence). CDR3 residues: CASSSNIRSYEQYF. CDR3 coding DNA: TGTGCCAGCAGTTCAAATATACGCTCCTACGAGCAGTACTTC.

This clone was seen more than once but under ten times. V and J are TRBV5-8 and TRBJ1-4, with D possibly being TRBD1 (6 bases). V lost 4 bases and J 0 bases, leaving 13 bases between the germline ends. The germline V gene encodes CDR1 SGHTS and CDR2 YDEGEE. CDR3 length: 16 residues. CDR3 bases: TGTGCCAGCAGCCTCCGGACAGCCGCAACTAATGAAAAACTGTTTTTT. It encodes CASSLRTAATNEKLFF.

The V and J genes are TRBV11-2 and TRBJ2-5, with 11 positions matching TRBD2. TRBJ2-7 explains the end of the DNA better; the J call may be wrong. The CDR3 has 14 amino acids. Germline V gives CDR1 SGHAT, CDR2 FQNNGV. The CDR3, as DNA: TGTGCCAGCAGCCTTACTAGCGGGAGTATCGAGCAGTACTTC. Its protein product is CASSLTSGSIEQYF.

The chain recombines TRBV5-4 with TRBJ1-4; D not certain. The CDR3 consists of 14 residues. Per the germline V gene, CDR1 is SGHNT and CDR2 is YYREEE (reference sequence). Trimming removed 4 bases from V and 5 bases from J, with 12 bases in between. CDR3 sequence reads: CASSPRGENEKLFF. In DNA form, the CDR3 reads TGTGCCAGCAGCCCCCGCGGTGAAAATGAAAAACTGTTTTTT.

This clone turned up a few times. The chain employs TRBV19 and TRBJ1-1, with 7 positions matching TRBD1. Germline CDR1 is LNHDA and CDR2 is SQIVND (reference sequence). This CDR3 region has 15 residues. V trimming: 6 bases; J trimming: 0 bases; junction bases outside the gene matches: 7. The CDR3 is CASSRDSYLNTEAFF. DNA for the CDR3: TGTGCCAGTAGCAGGGACAGCTACCTGAACACTGAAGCTTTCTTT.

This sequence joins TRBV7-2 and TRBJ2-7; 7 bases are a match to TRBD1. V was pared by 5 bases and J by 3 bases, with 4 bases of the junction left unmatched. CDR3 length: 13 amino acids. The germline CDR1 and CDR2 sequences are SGHTA and FQGNSA. The CDR3 coding sequence is TGTGCCAGCAGCAACAGGGGCCGCTACGAGCAGTACTTC. It specifies CASSNRGRYEQYF.

The chain couples TRBV6-1 to TRBJ1-1; D unresolved. With 11 bases removed from V and 0 bases from J, the gap between germline ends came to 10 bases. CDR3 length equals 12 residues. Germline V lookup: CDR1 MNHNS, CDR2 SASEGT. Here the CDR3 reads CASGVLNTEAFF. The CDR3 DNA reads TGTGCCTCCGGAGTCTTGAACACTGAAGCTTTCTTT.

The chain links TRBV6-1 to TRBJ1-5, with D unresolved. Germline V lookup: CDR1 MNHNS, CDR2 SASEGT. The CDR3 sequence is 11 residues long. V was trimmed by 7 bases and J by 6 bases, leaving 7 bases between them. CDR3 in DNA: TGTGCCAGCAACAATCCTCAGCCCCAGCATTTT. Translated: CASNNPQPQHF.

The chain carries TRBV28 and TRBJ1-3, with 9 bases matching TRBD1. The length of the CDR3 is 15 residues. The germline V gene encodes CDR1 MDHEN and CDR2 SYDVKM. Germline trimming cut 5 bases from V and 8 bases from J; bases unmatched to any gene: 10. This CDR3 is CASSPSGTGKHTIYF. The DNA for the CDR3 is TGTGCCAGCAGTCCGAGTGGGACAGGGAAACACACCATATATTTT.

The V call is TRBV5-1, the J call TRBJ1-1, with a possible D match to TRBD1 (6 bases). V lost 1 base to trimming and J lost 6 bases, with 19 bases between them. The CDR3 is made up of 16 amino acids. Germline V gene sequence: CDR1 SGHRS, CDR2 YFSETQ. The CDR3, as DNA: TGCGCCAGCAGCTTGAGTTCGCCAGGGGCGGATTCTGAAGCTTTCTTT. Translated, it gives CASSLSSPGADSEAFF.

The J gene is TRBJ1-5, the V gene TRBV2; D gene ambiguous. V was cut by 4 bases and J by 3 bases, with 10 bases left in between. The CDR3 extends over 14 amino acids. Germline loops: CDR1 SNHLY, CDR2 FYNNEI. The CDR3 reads CASSAGRDNQPQHF. The CDR3 DNA reads TGTGCCAGCAGTGCCGGACGGGACAATCAGCCCCAGCATTTT.

V is TRBV28 and J is TRBJ2-3; TRBD2 aligns across 13 bases. V dropped 4 bases and J dropped 3; count of bases not matched to a gene: 4. Germline values: CDR1 MDHEN, CDR2 SYDVKM. The CDR3 is 16 amino acids. CDR3: CASSSGGLAGTDTQYF. CDR3 nucleotide sequence: TGTGCCAGCAGTTCAGGGGGACTAGCGGGGACAGATACGCAGTATTTT.

The genes are TRBV9 and TRBJ1-5, with D uncertain. The CDR3 runs to 14 residues. Trimming took 0 bases from V and 3 from J, leaving 7 bases between them. In germline, CDR1 is SGDLS, CDR2 YYNGEE. As DNA, the CDR3 is TGTGCCAGCAGCGTAGGCACCCTCAATCAGCCCCAGCATTTT. Protein product: CASSVGTLNQPQHF.

This chain joins TRBV7-9 and TRBJ1-5, with D perhaps TRBD1 (5 bases). Trimming cost V 5 bases and J 7 bases, with 15 bases left between them. The germline V gene has CDR1 SEHNR and CDR2 FQNEAQ (reference sequence). The CDR3 loop spans 14 amino acids. This chain's CDR3 is CASSTGVGVQPQHF. The DNA for the CDR3 is TGTGCCAGCAGCACTGGGGTGGGGGTACAGCCCCAGCATTTT.

This clone was detected a few times. The rearrangement joins TRBV4-1 to TRBJ1-5; no clear D gene. Germline CDR1 is MGHRA and CDR2 is YSYEKL. This CDR3 has 13 amino acids. Trimming stripped 0 bases from V and 7 bases from J, with 7 bases between. The CDR3 nucleotides are TGCGCCAGCAGCCAAGAGAAGGAACAGCCCCAGCATTTT. This gives the protein CASSQEKEQPQHF.

This chain links TRBV7-9 with TRBJ1-2; D is ambiguous. Trimming stripped 7 bases from V and 6 bases from J, with 12 bases between. Germline loops: CDR1 SEHNR, CDR2 FQNEAQ (reference sequence). CDR3 length equals 12 residues. As DNA, the CDR3 is TGTGCCAGCACCGGGGATTTGGATGGCTACACCTTC. The encoded protein is CASTGDLDGYTF.

V gene TRBV9 combines with J gene TRBJ2-3, with TRBD2 matching over 12 bases. This CDR3 spans 18 amino acids. Losses at the gene ends were 0 bases for V and 0 bases for J; bases not matched to a gene: 5. The germline CDR1 and CDR2 sequences are SGDLS and YYNGEE. The CDR3 bases are TGTGCCAGCAGCGTAGGGTTAGGGACTAGCGGGAGCACAGATACGCAGTATTTT. Translated: CASSVGLGTSGSTDTQYF.

The chain uses TRBV5-1 and TRBJ1-2; 8 nucleotides agree with TRBD1. CDR3 length: 15 amino acids. V gave up 4 bases and J gave up 1 base; unmatched junction bases: 6. The germline CDR1 and CDR2 sequences are SGHRS and YFSETQ. In DNA form, the CDR3 reads TGCGCCAGCAGCCGATCGACAGGGGTTAACTATGGCTACACCTTC. Amino acid sequence: CASSRSTGVNYGYTF.

V is TRBV11-2 and J is TRBJ2-7; TRBD1 is a possible D gene (6 bases). The germline V gene encodes CDR1 SGHAT and CDR2 FQNNGV. V was shortened by 5 bases and J by 3 bases, with 14 bases between the two germline ends. The length of the CDR3 is 14 residues. The CDR3 reads CASSATGTHYEQYF. DNA of the CDR3: TGTGCCAGCAGCGCCACCGGGACACACTACGAGCAGTACTTC.

V usage is TRBV10-2 and J usage is TRBJ1-2, with a tentative D call TRBD1 (5 bases). CDR3 length equals 16 residues. CDR1 is WSHSY, CDR2 SAAADI, per germline. V was trimmed by 7 bases and J by 1 base, leaving 19 bases between them. The CDR3 loop reads CASNGVREIFNYGYTF. Here the CDR3 DNA reads TGCGCCAGCAATGGGGTCAGGGAGATTTTTAACTATGGCTACACCTTC.

About this clone itself: The conserved final phenylalanine or tryptophan is absent from the CDR3, which likely points to a read error. Because the CDR3's place on the DNA is in doubt, the DNA is left out and the CDR3 is given as listed by TCRdb. The chain employs TRBV6-5 and TRBJ2-7; TRBD1 is taken as the D call from the table, unchecked against the DNA. The CDR3 adds up to 12 amino acids, both ends counted. Germline V gene sequence: CDR1 MNHEY, CDR2 SVGAGI. The CDR3 loop is CASSADSSLQTL.

V is TRBV28 and J is TRBJ1-1, with D hard to call. The CDR3 consists of 13 residues. Per the germline V gene, CDR1 is MDHEN and CDR2 is SYDVKM. Trimming left V 8 bases short and J 5 bases short, with 15 bases between. CDR3: CASGKGERTEAFF. The CDR3 DNA sequence: TGTGCCAGCGGGAAAGGAGAGAGGACTGAAGCTTTCTTT.

The chain joins TRBV6-6 to TRBJ1-6; D is unclear. This CDR3 is 14 amino acids long. Trimming cost V 2 bases and J 11 bases, with 13 bases left between them. The germline V gene has CDR1 MNHNY and CDR2 SVGAGI (reference sequence). CDR3 loop: CASSYDVNGAPLHF. CDR3 bases: TGTGCCAGCAGTTACGACGTAAACGGGGCACCCCTCCACTTT.